Each of the 2 T cell receptor beta chains below was sequenced from the same sample in a study of cytomegalovirus exposure and HLA in healthy donors. 60 Vbeta and 13 Jbeta primers were used in PCR. TCRdb keeps only in-frame clones here, not all; method: immunoSEQ multiplex PCR. The sample lists some 120,000 clones; less than 85% were seen once. The specimen sequenced was PBMCs. The receptors derive from a male donor in good health and CMV-seronegative.

The chain has TRBV4-2 and TRBJ1-2, with 8 nucleotides matching TRBD1. V lost 5 bases, J lost 4 bases, and 6 bases stayed unmatched. The CDR3 runs 14 residues. Germline V gene sequence: CDR1 LGHNA, CDR2 YNFKEQ. CDR3 nucleotides: TGTGCCAGCAGCACCCGACAGGGGATCTATGGCTACACCTTC. This encodes CASSTRQGIYGYTF.

The V gene is TRBV30, the J gene TRBJ1-3; possible D gene TRBD1, 5 bases. This CDR3 is 14 amino acids long. Germline loops: CDR1 GTSNPN, CDR2 SVGIG (reference sequence). Trimming stripped 4 bases from V and 2 bases from J, with 12 bases between. The CDR3 DNA reads as TGTGCCTGGACTAATACAGGAGCTGGAAACACCATATATTTT. It yields the protein CAWTNTGAGNTIYF.